This TCR beta chain was sequenced during a study of PD-L1 blockade in urothelial cancer (dated by TCRdb to 2016 to 2017). Regarding the study in general: Every patient began therapy at some point between 2014 and 2015 and was given atezolizumab 1,200 mg intravenously every 3 weeks. About nine tenths of the roughly 29 patients were identified as males with urothelial cancer of bladder origin, and a prior smoking history was reported by 18 of 29 patients. An ECOG performance status of 0 or 1 was recorded for the patients, and 0 to 3 prior chemotherapy regimens had been received by the patients. Blood samples were analyzed 3 weeks after the start of treatment (second dose) and 6 weeks after the start of treatment. Blood samples gave median yields of approximately 130,000 T cells and approximately 80,000 unique TCRs, along with a median clonality of about 0.084. The study was an exploratory multi-omic analysis of somatic, immune and clinical correlates of response to PD-L1 blockade with atezolizumab in urothelial cancer. TCR sequencing covered pretreatment tumor samples and matched, serially collected peripheral blood taken before and after atezolizumab treatment. Durable clinical benefit was defined as a progression-free survival longer than 6 months, and TCR features were additionally tested against progression-free survival and overall survival. In the same patients who had TCR sequencing, pretreatment tumors also underwent whole exome sequencing and RNA sequencing. About 10 patients achieved durable clinical benefit and roughly 20 did not. Pretreatment blood TCR-seq was available for twenty-nine patients, at least one posttreatment blood collection was obtained for around 25 patients, and tumor TCR-seq was available for around 25 patients. Overall study results and their limits: Because of the small sample size (n ≈ 30) and the many exploratory analyses performed, the results are intended to be regarded as hypothesis-generating. A pretreatment peripheral blood TCR clonality below the median was linked to improved progression-free and overall survival. Patients with durable benefit showed greater expansion of tumor-associated TCR clones in peripheral blood 3 weeks after starting treatment (n ≈ 21, p = 0.022).

Each PCR received spiked-in synthetic TCR analog templates so that absolute template abundance could be estimated from read counts. The immunoSEQ assay was used to amplify TCRbeta CDR3 regions from genomic DNA with bias-controlled V and J gene primers. Sequencing of rearranged TCRbeta segments was performed at approximately 20X coverage. As for how the authors treated the data: Sequencing errors were corrected by clustering, and CDR3s were annotated against IMGT so that V, D and J genes could be assigned. Only productive TCRbeta rearrangements were used in downstream analyses, excluding out-of-frame or stop-codon sequences. Clonality was computed as one minus Shannon entropy normalized by the log of the number of unique productive sequences. Fisher's exact test with Benjamini-Hochberg correction, using a cutoff of adjusted p below 0.01, was how clones that differed between time points or between blood and tumor were identified. TCRdb retrieved this table from immuneACCESS and kept in-frame rearrangements only. Not all clones are present; in checked studies, unresolved V genes account for under half, and no reason is known for the remainder. That table is the source of V, J and clone size, and D and trimming were worked out from the DNA. Within this sample are 40,000 to 45,000 clones, with roughly 86% of them counted one time only. The top ten clones comprise roughly 3.2% of the sample.

This clone was recorded only once. This clone's antigen is unknown. Base-call qualities are not available, and no considerably larger clone is one nucleotide away. The cohort comprised around 31 patients with locally advanced or metastatic urothelial carcinoma treated at Memorial Sloan Kettering on a trial protocol. Peripheral blood mononuclear cells were collected pretreatment and during treatment, at between 1 and 8 total time points per patient. The Qiagen DNeasy Blood extraction kit was used to purify genomic DNA from total PBMCs and tumor samples. Collected pretreatment and during treatment, PBMCs were isolated and stored as previously described. Here the sequenced sample was PBMCs, taken around atezolizumab (anti-PD-L1) treatment. The sequence came from a man between 65 and 85 years old with urothelial cancer.

The CDR3 reads CASSYASGGFSYEQYF. The DNA sequence follows: TGTGCCAGCAGTTATGCGAGCGGGGGCTTCTCCTACGAGCAGTACTTC. Here the chain combines TRBV27 and TRBJ2-7, and TRBD2 aligns with 8 junction nucleotides. CDR1 MNHEY and CDR2 SMNVEV are derived from the germline V gene (reference sequence). The CDR3 runs 16 amino acids, cysteine and phenylalanine included. CDR3 DNA is the only sequence kept; it has 48 bases, read in frame from the first base. Here V drops 4 bases and J drops 0 bases, and the junction holds 8 bases not matched to any gene.